This T cell receptor (beta chain) came from a study of Ad26.COV2.S vaccination and SARS-CoV-2 variants. Study overall: Intramuscular Ad26.COV2.S doses were given once or twice, 56 days apart.

Here immunoSEQ multiplex PCR was the method, and the copy in TCRdb shows in-frame clones only, minus some. The sample has around 450,000 clones, around 90% seen once. The treatment was: over 15 received Ad26.COV2.S at low or high dose, single or two shots; roughly five received placebo; per-sample allocation not given. Sampling happened 63 days after the first vaccine or placebo injection. Germline assignment: CDR1 SGHTA and CDR2 FQGNSA. Trimming cost V 5 bases and J 1 base, with 11 bases left between them. The CDR3 consists of 14 residues. The J gene is TRBJ1-1, the V gene TRBV7-2; D is uncertain. The material sequenced was peripheral blood, taken in a trial of Ad26.COV2.S vaccine versus placebo. The receptor was isolated from a person aged 18-65 years who received the Ad26.COV2.S COVID-19 vaccine or a placebo. CDR3 in DNA: TGTGCCAGCAGCCCCGGGCACTCGAACACTGAAGCTTTCTTT. Amino acid sequence: CASSPGHSNTEAFF.